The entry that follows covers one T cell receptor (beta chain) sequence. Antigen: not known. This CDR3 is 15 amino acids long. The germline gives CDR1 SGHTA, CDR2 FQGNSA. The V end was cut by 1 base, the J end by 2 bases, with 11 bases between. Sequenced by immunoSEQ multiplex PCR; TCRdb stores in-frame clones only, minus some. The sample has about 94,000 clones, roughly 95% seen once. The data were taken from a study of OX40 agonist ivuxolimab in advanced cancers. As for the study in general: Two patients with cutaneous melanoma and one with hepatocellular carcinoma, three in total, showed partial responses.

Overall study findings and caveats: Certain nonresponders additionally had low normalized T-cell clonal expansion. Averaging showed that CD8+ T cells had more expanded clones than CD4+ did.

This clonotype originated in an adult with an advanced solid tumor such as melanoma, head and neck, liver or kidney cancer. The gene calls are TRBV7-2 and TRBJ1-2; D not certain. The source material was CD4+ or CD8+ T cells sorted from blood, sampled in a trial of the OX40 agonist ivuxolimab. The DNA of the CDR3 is TGTGCCAGCAGCTTAGGGCAGGTCGCAAACTATGGCTACACCTTC. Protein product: CASSLGQVANYGYTF.